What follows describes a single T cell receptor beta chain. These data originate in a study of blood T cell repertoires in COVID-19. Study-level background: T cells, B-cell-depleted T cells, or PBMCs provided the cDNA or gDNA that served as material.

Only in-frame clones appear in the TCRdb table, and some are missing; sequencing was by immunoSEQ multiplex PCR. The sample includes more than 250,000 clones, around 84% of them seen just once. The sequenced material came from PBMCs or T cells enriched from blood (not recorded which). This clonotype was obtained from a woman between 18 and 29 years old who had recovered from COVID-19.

The DNA of the CDR3 is TGCGCCAGCAGCCAAGAGGGGACTCCTAGCACAGATACGCAGTATTTT. It encodes CASSQEGTPSTDTQYF. The genes are TRBV4-1 and TRBJ2-3, with a weak D call TRBD2 (6 bases). CDR1 MGHRA and CDR2 YSYEKL come from the germline V gene. Trimming left V 0 bases short and J 0 bases short, with 10 bases between. This CDR3 is 16 amino acids long.